These 27 T cell receptor beta chains came from one sample sequenced in a study of OX40 agonist ivuxolimab in advanced cancers. The table came from immunoSEQ multiplex PCR; TCRdb's copy has only in-frame clones and leaves some out. The repertoire holds tens of thousands of clones, with less than 95% as singletons. The material was CD4+ or CD8+ T cells sorted from blood, obtained in a trial of the OX40 agonist ivuxolimab. The receptors come from an adult with an advanced solid tumor such as melanoma, head and neck, liver or kidney cancer.

This clone was observed once. The chain joins TRBV27 to TRBJ2-1; the match to TRBD1 covers 8 bases. V was clipped by 0 bases and J by 6 bases; unmatched bases: 7. The CDR3 loop spans 16 amino acids. Germline values: CDR1 MNHEY, CDR2 SMNVEV (reference sequence). The CDR3 DNA is TGTGCCAGCAGTTTATCCGCCGGGACAGGTCGCAATGAGCAGTTCTTC. This sequence encodes CASSLSAGTGRNEQFF.

Details on this clone: The junction and the germline gene differ at one end; a read error may be behind it. The rearrangement joins TRBV6-1 to TRBJ2-2, with 8 bases that match TRBD2. Germline loops: CDR1 MNHNS, CDR2 SASEGT. The CDR3 is made up of 13 amino acids. CDR3 nucleotides: TGTGCCAGCGCGGGACTAGGGACCGGGGGGCTGTTTTTT. As protein: CASAGLGTGGLFF.

The chain links TRBV4-3 to TRBJ2-1; D perhaps matches TRBD1 (5 bases). Germline V gene data show CDR1 as LGHNA and CDR2 as YSLEER. The CDR3 runs to 13 residues. V dropped 1 base and J dropped 9 bases, with 10 bases sitting between them. CDR3 sequence: CASSQGGRGEQFF. In DNA form, the CDR3 reads TGCGCCAGCAGCCAAGGGGGCAGAGGTGAGCAGTTCTTC.

V is TRBV27 and J is TRBJ1-1; TRBD1 matches at 7 bases. CDR1 MNHEY and CDR2 SMNVEV come from the germline V gene (reference sequence). After removal of 2 bases from V and 3 bases from J, the junction contained 3 bases not matched to a gene. This CDR3 spans 14 amino acids. As DNA, the CDR3 is TGTGCCAGCAGTTTAGAGGGGGCATACACTGAAGCTTTCTTT. This translates into CASSLEGAYTEAFF.

The chain has TRBV13 and TRBJ2-1, with D possibly being TRBD1 or TRBD2 (6 bases each). The germline CDR1 and CDR2 sequences are PRHDT and FYEKMQ (reference sequence). CDR3 length: 12 amino acids. V was cut by 4 bases and J by 15 bases, with 16 bases left in between. CDR3 sequence (DNA): TGTGCCAGCAGCTCACAGGGAGGTCAGGGGTTCTTC. This gives the protein CASSSQGGQGFF.

In its sample, this clone was seen many times. V gene TRBV5-1 combines with J gene TRBJ2-1, with 9 bases lining up with TRBD1. Unmatched junction bases numbered 5, after V lost 4 bases and J lost 3 bases. This CDR3 has 15 amino acids. Germline V gives CDR1 SGHRS, CDR2 YFSETQ. The CDR3 is CASSIGTGYYNEQFF. CDR3 bases: TGCGCCAGCAGCATCGGGACAGGGTACTACAATGAGCAGTTCTTC.

V gene TRBV15 combines with J gene TRBJ2-1; 10 nucleotides agree with TRBD2. The ends lost 0 bases at V and 9 bases at J; junction bases unmatched: 5. This CDR3 comprises 15 residues. The germline V gene encodes CDR1 LNHNV and CDR2 YYDKDF (reference sequence). The chain's CDR3 is CATSREVAGGSEQFF. Here the CDR3 DNA reads TGTGCCACCAGCAGAGAGGTAGCGGGAGGTAGTGAGCAGTTCTTC.

This chain connects TRBV5-4 to TRBJ2-2, with D possibly TRBD2 on 7 matching bases. This CDR3 is 14 amino acids long. Germline V gene data show CDR1 as SGHNT and CDR2 as YYREEE (reference sequence). Trimming pared 4 bases from V and 6 bases from J, leaving 13 bases between. The chain's CDR3 is CASSRGEGAGELFF. The CDR3 nucleotides are TGTGCCAGCAGCAGGGGGGAGGGGGCCGGGGAGCTGTTTTTT.

The V call is TRBV4-2, the J call TRBJ2-7; D may be TRBD1 or TRBD2 (7 bases each). Trimming pared 3 bases from V and 3 bases from J, leaving 15 bases between. The CDR3 sequence is 15 residues long. CDR1 LGHNA and CDR2 YNFKEQ come from the germline V gene. CDR3 protein: CASSQSGTVGYEQYF. As DNA, the CDR3 is TGTGCCAGCAGCCAGAGCGGGACAGTTGGCTACGAGCAGTACTTC.

V and J are TRBV28 and TRBJ1-1; D possibly corresponds to TRBD1 (5 bases). V dropped 4 bases and J dropped 3 bases, with 12 bases sitting between them. The CDR3 covers 14 residues. Germline loops: CDR1 MDHEN, CDR2 SYDVKM. CDR3: CASSSPRQYTEAFF. The CDR3 coding sequence is TGTGCCAGCAGTTCCCCTAGACAGTACACTGAAGCTTTCTTT.

The CDR3, as DNA: TGTGCCAGCAGCCCATTAGCGGGAGCTCTGAGATACAATGAGCAGTTCTTC. It yields the protein CASSPLAGALRYNEQFF. The chain carries TRBV11-2 and TRBJ2-1, with 9 bases matching TRBD2. V shed 5 bases, J shed 4 bases, and the junction held 12 bases outside the gene matches. The CDR3 is 17 amino acids. Germline V CDR1 and CDR2: SGHAT, FQNNGV.

The V and J genes are TRBV30 and TRBJ2-1, with D uncertain. Germline CDR1 and CDR2: GTSNPN and SVGIG (reference sequence). The CDR3 is made up of 8 amino acids. V lost 4 bases to trimming and J lost 10 bases, with 2 bases between them. The CDR3 here is CAWNEQFF. The CDR3 nucleotides read TGTGCCTGGAACGAGCAGTTCTTC.

V and J are TRBV4-2 and TRBJ1-5; unclear D gene. CDR1 and CDR2 (germline): LGHNA, YNFKEQ. The CDR3 is 13 residues long. The V end was cut by 1 base, the J end by 6 bases, with 7 bases between. The CDR3 loop reads CASSQGGRQPQHF. CDR3 coding DNA: TGTGCCAGCAGCCAAGGAGGGCGTCAGCCCCAGCATTTT.

V and J are TRBV30 and TRBJ2-7; 7 bases line up with TRBD1. The CDR3 extends over 14 amino acids. Germline assignment: CDR1 GTSNPN and CDR2 SVGIG (reference sequence). J lost 6 bases, V lost 2 bases, and 10 bases had no gene match. The CDR3 DNA follows: TGTGCCTGGAGTACAGGGGCGTGGGACGGCGAGCAGTACTTC. This sequence encodes CAWSTGAWDGEQYF.

The V call is TRBV19, the J call TRBJ2-7; D ambiguous. Germline-derived CDR1 and CDR2 are LNHDA and SQIVND (reference sequence). The CDR3 spans 11 residues. V was cut by 4 bases and J by 3 bases, with 4 bases left in between. For the CDR3, the DNA is TGTGCCAGTAGTAAAGGCTACGAGCAGTACTTC. This encodes CASSKGYEQYF.

This clone was recorded a few times. This chain links TRBV7-8 with TRBJ1-1; D remains ambiguous. Trimming took off 2 bases at V and 1 base at J, with 8 bases between the two ends. CDR1 is SGHVS and CDR2 is FQNEAQ in the germline V gene. The CDR3 loop spans 14 amino acids. The CDR3 sequence is CASSLPRENTEAFF. The CDR3 coding sequence is TGTGCCAGCAGCTTACCCCGAGAGAACACTGAAGCTTTCTTT.

V is TRBV18 and J is TRBJ2-7; 8 bases match TRBD2. Germline lookup yields CDR1 KGHSH and CDR2 LQKENI. The CDR3 covers 13 residues. J was trimmed by 3 bases and V by 3 bases; bases with no gene match: 1. DNA of the CDR3: TGTGCCAGCTCACCGGGACTAGGCTACGAGCAGTACGTC. Residues: CASSPGLGYEQYV.

The V and J genes are TRBV6-5 and TRBJ1-2; a weak D match, TRBD1 (6 bases). V was trimmed by 6 bases and J by 5 bases, leaving 13 bases between them. This CDR3 spans 13 amino acids. Germline CDR1 reads MNHEY; CDR2 reads SVGAGI. The CDR3 nucleotides are TGTGCCAGCAGCGATCTAACAGGGTATGGCTACACCTTC. It codes for CASSDLTGYGYTF.

This chain joins TRBV30 and TRBJ1-1; D unresolved. This CDR3 has 15 amino acids. Germline V CDR1 and CDR2: GTSNPN, SVGIG (reference sequence). The germline V and J ends were trimmed by 4 bases and 0 bases, with 15 bases remaining between them. CDR3 sequence (DNA): TGTGCCTGGAAGGGTCGAAAGTCCGTGAACACTGAAGCTTTCTTT. This codes for CAWKGRKSVNTEAFF.

V gene TRBV15 combines with J gene TRBJ1-5, with a possible D match to TRBD1 (5 bases). Germline V gene sequence: CDR1 LNHNV, CDR2 YYDKDF (reference sequence). The CDR3 has 15 residues. V lost 1 base and J lost 3, with 10 bases in between. The CDR3 protein is CATSRGSGINQPQHF. The DNA for the CDR3 is TGTGCCACCAGCAGAGGGTCAGGGATCAATCAGCCCCAGCATTTT.

This sequence joins TRBV4-2 and TRBJ2-7; D unclear. The CDR3 consists of 12 residues. Germline V lookup: CDR1 LGHNA, CDR2 YNFKEQ. V lost 1 base and J lost 2, with 3 bases in between. CDR3 in amino acids: CASSQGPYEQYF. Written as DNA, the CDR3 is TGTGCCAGCAGCCAAGGCCCCTACGAGCAGTACTTC.

J is TRBJ2-5 and V is TRBV6-5, with TRBD2 matching 11 bases. The CDR3 length is 16 residues. With 0 bases clipped from V and 3 bases from J, the junction kept 3 bases outside the gene matches. Per germline, CDR1 MNHEY and CDR2 SVGAGI. Here the CDR3 reads CASSYSLAGGKETQYF. The CDR3 DNA reads TGTGCCAGCAGTTACTCGCTAGCGGGAGGCAAAGAGACCCAGTACTTC.

The chain is built from TRBV28 and TRBJ2-1, with no clear D. The CDR3 spans 14 residues. Germline V gene lookup returns CDR1 MDHEN and CDR2 SYDVKM. V lost 3 bases and J lost 5, with 11 bases in between. In nucleotides, the CDR3 is TGTGCCAGCAGTTTTGTTCTTGTGAACAATGAGCAGTTCTTC. Protein product: CASSFVLVNNEQFF.

The chain couples TRBV5-5 to TRBJ2-1, with D uncertain. The CDR3 has 13 residues. CDR1 SGHKS and CDR2 YYEKEE come from the germline V gene (reference sequence). The ends were cut back, 6 bases at V and 10 bases at J, with 17 bases in the middle. Here the CDR3 reads CASNELLSSEQFF. The CDR3 nucleotides are TGTGCCAGCAATGAATTGTTGAGTAGCGAGCAGTTCTTC.

The chain combines TRBV30 with TRBJ2-1; 7 bases line up with TRBD1. The CDR3 length is 15 residues. CDR1 GTSNPN and CDR2 SVGIG come from the germline V gene (reference sequence). V dropped 2 bases and J dropped 7; count of bases not matched to a gene: 11. The CDR3 sequence: CAWSHLPGQLNEQFF. CDR3 DNA: TGTGCCTGGAGTCACTTACCGGGACAGTTGAATGAGCAGTTCTTC.

The chain couples TRBV6-5 to TRBJ1-1; D uncertain. The CDR3 contains 14 residues. Trimming shortened V by 0 bases and J by 7 bases, and 12 bases separated the two germline ends. Germline V gene sequence: CDR1 MNHEY, CDR2 SVGAGI. This CDR3 is CASSYSNERLEAFF. CDR3 in DNA: TGTGCCAGCAGTTACTCGAACGAACGGCTTGAAGCTTTCTTT.

This sequence joins TRBV4-1 and TRBJ2-7; TRBD1 matches at 7 bases. V dropped 2 bases and J dropped 2; count of bases not matched to a gene: 9. Germline CDR1 is MGHRA and CDR2 is YSYEKL. There are 16 residues in the CDR3. CDR3 residues: CASSQNPGQWTYEQYF. The DNA of the CDR3 is TGCGCCAGCAGCCAAAACCCGGGACAGTGGACCTACGAGCAGTACTTC.